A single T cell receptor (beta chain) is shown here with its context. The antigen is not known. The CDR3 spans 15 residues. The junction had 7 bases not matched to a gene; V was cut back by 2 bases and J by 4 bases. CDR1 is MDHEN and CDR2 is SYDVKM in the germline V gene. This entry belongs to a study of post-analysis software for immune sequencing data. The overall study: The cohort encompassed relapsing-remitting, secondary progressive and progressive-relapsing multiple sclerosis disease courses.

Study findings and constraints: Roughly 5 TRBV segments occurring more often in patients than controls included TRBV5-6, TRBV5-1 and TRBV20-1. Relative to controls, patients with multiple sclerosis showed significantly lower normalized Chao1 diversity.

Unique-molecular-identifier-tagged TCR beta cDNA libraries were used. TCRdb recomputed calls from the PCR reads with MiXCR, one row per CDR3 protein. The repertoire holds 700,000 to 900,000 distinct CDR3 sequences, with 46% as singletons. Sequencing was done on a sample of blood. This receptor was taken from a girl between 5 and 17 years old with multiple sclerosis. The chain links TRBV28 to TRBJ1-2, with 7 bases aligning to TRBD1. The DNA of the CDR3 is TGTGCCAGCAGTTTAGGCTACAGGGGTGGCTATGGCTACACCTTC. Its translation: CASSLGYRGGYGYTF.